This T cell receptor (beta chain) originates from a study of identical twins' blood T cells. Study context: Some 50 million reads covered about six alpha-chain and about six beta-chain libraries.

Germline loops: CDR1 ENHRY, CDR2 SYGVKD. The V and J ends lost 6 bases and 4 bases respectively, with 15 bases between them. The CDR3 extends over 14 amino acids. Sample barcodes were added at both library ends during cDNA synthesis. From the 5' RACE reads, TCRdb called clonotypes with MiXCR, one entry per CDR3 protein. The sample lists roughly 340,000 distinct CDR3 sequences; 25% to 35% were seen once. Donors were six healthy women in three monozygous twin pairs. All three twin pairs grew up together with likely shared infections and vaccines. This TCR derives from a woman aged 18 to 49 in good health. The chain uses TRBV10-3 and TRBJ1-1, with D hard to call. The sample consisted of PBMCs. The CDR3 bases are TGTGCCATCAGGGATCCCGTGGAGAGCACTGAAGCTTTCTTT. Translating it yields CAIRDPVESTEAFF.